The present T cell receptor beta chain was sequenced within a study of PD-L1 blockade in urothelial cancer. Across the study: In the patient group, about 90% of the roughly 29 were males with bladder-origin urothelial cancer. The analyses of blood took place 3 weeks (second dose) and 6 weeks after treatment start. Study findings and constraints: Lower pretreatment blood TCR clonality, under the median, predicted better survival, researchers reported.

Details on this clone: What it recognizes is unknown.

Time point indicated: pretreatment peripheral blood. This CDR3 is built from 15 residues. V lost 1 base to trimming and J lost 2 bases, with 8 bases between them. Germline CDR1 reads LNHDA; CDR2 reads SQIVND (reference sequence). Data came from immunoSEQ multiplex PCR; TCRdb stores just in-frame clones and leaves some out. The data show about 43,000 clones, around 81% seen once. The clonotype comes from a man in his sixties with urothelial cancer. The chain joins TRBV19 to TRBJ2-2; D might be TRBD1 (6 bases). The material sequenced was PBMCs, taken around atezolizumab (anti-PD-L1) treatment. CDR3 coding DNA: TGTGCCAGTAGTATAGGGGGGCTAAACACCGGGGAGCTGTTTTTT. It is translated as CASSIGGLNTGELFF.